These T cell receptor beta chains were read from a single sample in a study of cytomegalovirus exposure and HLA in healthy donors. Clones were read by immunoSEQ multiplex PCR, and TCRdb kept only the in-frame ones, dropping some. The table shows 60,000 to 65,000 clones, with approximately 87% occurring only once. The specimen sequenced was PBMCs. The source of these receptors is a man between 18 and 35 years old in good health and CMV-seronegative. Each CDR3 is given with its conserved first and last residue. Each record gives: CDR3 protein, CDR3 DNA, J gene, clone size, D gene, V gene. A D gene is named only where the DNA matches it firmly. Clone size is shown for a subset of rows, as once, few, many or a class of expanded clone.

CASILGQGHGYTF	TGCGCCAGCATCCTAGGACAGGGGCATGGCTACACCTTC	TRBJ1-2	once	TRBD1	TRBV10-2
CASSLTSGGLGEQFF	TGTGCCAGCAGTCTAACTAGCGGGGGCTTGGGTGAGCAGTTCTTC	TRBJ2-1	.	TRBD2	TRBV6-4
CAGGGADTQYF	TGTGCGGGGGGGGGTGCAGATACGCAGTATTTT	TRBJ2-3	.	TRBD2	TRBV5-4
CASSYSGGTDTQYF	TGTGCCAGCAGTTACTCCGGGGGGACGGATACGCAGTATTTT	TRBJ2-3	.	TRBD2	TRBV6-5
CASSATGGSYNEQFF	TGTGCCAGCAGTGCCACAGGGGGCTCCTACAATGAGCAGTTCTTC	TRBJ2-1	.	TRBD1	TRBV27
CASSHVGQLNQPQHF	TGTGCCAGCAGCCACGTCGGACAGCTCAATCAGCCCCAGCATTTT	TRBJ1-5	.	.	TRBV6-1
CASSTGGQGYEQYF	TGTGCCAGCAGTACAGGAGGACAGGGCTACGAGCAGTACTTC	TRBJ2-7	.	TRBD1	TRBV27
CASSARRTTRGNQPQHF	TGTGCCAGCAGCGCTCGACGGACCACGAGGGGCAATCAGCCCCAGCATTTT	TRBJ1-5	.	.	TRBV9
CASTGEPDTQYF	TGTGCCAGCACCGGGGAGCCCGATACGCAGTATTTT	TRBJ2-3	.	.	TRBV2
CSAPSGQANYGYTF	TGCAGCGCCCCTTCGGGACAAGCTAACTATGGCTACACCTTC	TRBJ1-2	.	.	TRBV29-1
CASSLAGAHGYTF	TGTGCCAGCAGCTTAGCTGGGGCGCATGGCTACACCTTC	TRBJ1-2	.	.	TRBV7-9
CASSTRGWETQYF	TGTGCCAGTAGTACCAGGGGTTGGGAGACCCAGTACTTC	TRBJ2-5	.	.	TRBV19
CASSEQGPGGADEQYF	TGCGCCAGCAGCGAACAGGGGCCAGGGGGCGCAGACGAGCAGTACTTC	TRBJ2-7	.	TRBD1	TRBV4-1
CASSAGRGSGELFF	TGTGCCAGCAGTGCAGGCAGGGGATCCGGGGAGCTGTTTTTT	TRBJ2-2	.	.	TRBV2
CASSTTGATYSGNTIYF	TGTGCCAGCAGTACTACAGGGGCCACCTACTCTGGAAACACCATATATTTT	TRBJ1-3	.	TRBD1	TRBV28
CAISGSGQGNEKLFF	TGTGCCATCAGTGGGTCGGGACAGGGGAATGAAAAACTGTTTTTT	TRBJ1-4	.	TRBD1	TRBV10-3
CASSPTFGQGVAGYTF	TGCGCCAGCAGCCCTACTTTCGGACAGGGTGTTGCTGGCTACACCTTC	TRBJ1-2	.	TRBD1	TRBV4-1
CASSAWTRYEQYF	TGCGCCAGCAGCGCTTGGACACGATACGAGCAGTACTTC	TRBJ2-7	.	.	TRBV5-1
CASSLGQQNTEAFF	TGTGCCAGCAGCTTGGGACAGCAGAACACTGAAGCTTTCTTT	TRBJ1-1	few	.	TRBV5-5
CASSPRSGDSANTEAFF	TGTGCCAGCAGCCCAAGGAGTGGGGACAGCGCCAACACTGAAGCTTTCTTT	TRBJ1-1	.	TRBD1	TRBV11-2
CASSLGAGGGNSPLHF	TGTGCCAGCAGCTTGGGGGCGGGGGGTGGTAATTCACCCCTCCACTTT	TRBJ1-6	few	.	TRBV5-6
CASRPGYYNEQFF	TGTGCCAGCAGGCCGGGGTACTACAATGAGCAGTTCTTC	TRBJ2-1	.	.	TRBV5-4
CASSQASGAQETQYF	TGTGCCAGCAGCCAAGCGAGCGGGGCCCAGGAGACCCAGTACTTC	TRBJ2-5	once	TRBD2	TRBV4-2
CASSPPGTGELFF	TGTGCCAGCAGCCCTCCCGGGACCGGGGAGCTGTTTTTT	TRBJ2-2	.	.	TRBV7-6
CSVSRDWPNEQFF	TGCAGCGTATCCAGGGACTGGCCCAATGAGCAGTTCTTC	TRBJ2-1	.	.	TRBV29-1
CASCRDKSSYNEQFF	TGTGCCAGTTGTAGAGACAAGAGCTCCTACAATGAGCAGTTCTTC	TRBJ2-1	.	.	TRBV19
CASTLTGGGNSPLHF	TGTGCCAGTACCCTGACAGGGGGCGGTAATTCACCCCTCCACTTT	TRBJ1-6	.	TRBD1	TRBV19
CASSLEGGSTEAFF	TGCGCCAGCAGCTTGGAGGGCGGGAGCACTGAAGCTTTCTTT	TRBJ1-1	.	.	TRBV5-1